This TCR beta chain came from a study of blood T cell repertoires in COVID-19. In the study overall: Donors in the United States, Italy and Spain gave samples during acute or convalescent COVID-19.

The count of this clone is one. V trimming: 6 bases; J trimming: 5 bases; junction bases outside the gene matches: 3. This CDR3 has 13 residues. From germline, CDR1 is LNHDA and CDR2 SQIVND (reference sequence). In the source study's methods: Amplification with reference gene primers provided the estimates of nucleated cell counts. The protocol was immunoSEQ multiplex PCR, while the TCRdb copy is restricted to in-frame clones and leaves out a portion. V and J calls and clone size come straight from that table; D and trimming were deduced from the DNA. The repertoire holds roughly 100,000 clones, with 84% as singletons.

This receptor was obtained from a human donor in a cohort sampled during active or convalescent COVID-19. This chain links TRBV19 with TRBJ2-1; TRBD1 aligns across 8 bases. Sequences were obtained from peripheral blood. CDR3 sequence: CASSGQGHNEQFF. CDR3 DNA sequence: TGTGCCAGTAGCGGACAGGGCCACAATGAGCAGTTCTTC.